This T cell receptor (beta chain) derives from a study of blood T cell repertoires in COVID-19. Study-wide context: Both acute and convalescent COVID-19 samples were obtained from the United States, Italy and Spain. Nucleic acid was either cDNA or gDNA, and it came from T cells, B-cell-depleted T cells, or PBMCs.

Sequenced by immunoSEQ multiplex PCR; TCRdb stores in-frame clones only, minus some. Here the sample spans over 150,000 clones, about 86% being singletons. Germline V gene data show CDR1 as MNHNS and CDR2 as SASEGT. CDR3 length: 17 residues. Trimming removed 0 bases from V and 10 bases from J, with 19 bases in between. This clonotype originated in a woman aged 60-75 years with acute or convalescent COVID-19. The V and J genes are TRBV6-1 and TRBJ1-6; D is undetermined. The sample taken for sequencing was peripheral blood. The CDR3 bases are TGTGCCAGCAGTGAAGCGCGTCTTGAGGGAGTGGAGTCACCCCTCCACTTT. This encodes CASSEARLEGVESPLHF.